A single sample gave rise to the 16 T cell receptor beta chains below, sequenced in a study of shared clonotypes between healthy human individuals. Cells designated naive CD8 were CD45RO-negative and were positively selected for CCR7, with terminally differentiated effector memory CD45RA+ cells excluded. Method: immunoSEQ multiplex PCR; TCRdb's copy keeps in-frame clones and lacks some. The sample consists of hundreds of thousands of clones, approximately 96% of them appearing once. The sample was naive CD8+ T cells sorted from blood. The receptors derive from a woman aged 25-40 years in good health.

The chain couples TRBV5-1 to TRBJ2-3; no firm D call. V lost 1 base and J lost 1, with 19 bases in between. Looked up from germline, CDR1 is SGHRS and CDR2 is YFSETQ. The CDR3 spans 18 residues. CDR3 amino acids: CASSLSVSVVPGTDTQYF. In DNA, the CDR3 is TGCGCCAGCAGCTTGTCCGTCTCCGTCGTGCCAGGCACAGATACGCAGTATTTT.

The chain employs TRBV27 and TRBJ2-1; D perhaps matches TRBD2 (6 bases). CDR1 MNHEY and CDR2 SMNVEV come from the germline V gene (reference sequence). This CDR3 spans 16 amino acids. V gave up 1 base and J gave up 1 base, with 11 bases separating them. The CDR3 spells CASSLLGRESYNEQFF. In DNA, the CDR3 is TGTGCCAGCAGTTTATTGGGACGGGAGTCCTACAATGAGCAGTTCTTC.

V gene TRBV25-1 combines with J gene TRBJ1-1; TRBD1 matches at 9 bases. With V trimmed by 4 bases and J by 5 bases, 5 bases remained unmatched. There are 14 residues in the CDR3. Germline V gene lookup returns CDR1 MGHDK and CDR2 SYGVNS. Here the CDR3 reads CASSVTGGWTEAFF. The CDR3 bases are TGTGCCAGCAGTGTTACAGGGGGCTGGACTGAAGCTTTCTTT.

V and J are TRBV30 and TRBJ1-1, with D possibly TRBD1 on 5 matching bases. The ends were cut back, 5 bases at V and 6 bases at J, with 22 bases in the middle. The germline V gene encodes CDR1 GTSNPN and CDR2 SVGIG (reference sequence). The CDR3 loop spans 15 amino acids. In nucleotides, the CDR3 is TGTGCCTGGGACCCGCCGACAGCCCGCCACTCTGAAGCTTTCTTT. This gives the protein CAWDPPTARHSEAFF.

V gene TRBV15 combines with J gene TRBJ1-1; D is unclear. This CDR3 is built from 17 residues. Looked up from germline, CDR1 is LNHNV and CDR2 is YYDKDF (reference sequence). The V and J ends lost 0 bases and 3 bases respectively, with 17 bases between them. The CDR3 protein is CATSREEVGRVDTEAFF. DNA for the CDR3: TGTGCCACCAGCAGAGAGGAAGTCGGACGTGTGGACACTGAAGCTTTCTTT.

The rearrangement links TRBV27 to TRBJ2-1, with 7 bases identical to TRBD2. The CDR3 has 18 amino acids. Germline lookup yields CDR1 MNHEY and CDR2 SMNVEV (reference sequence). The junction had 13 bases not matched to a gene; V was cut back by 3 bases and J by 2 bases. Here the CDR3 DNA reads TGTGCCAGCAGTTTCTTAAGACTAGCCATACCACCCTACAATGAGCAGTTCTTC. Translating gives CASSFLRLAIPPYNEQFF.

V gene TRBV15 combines with J gene TRBJ2-1; 10 bases fit TRBD2. Per the germline V gene, CDR1 is LNHNV and CDR2 is YYDKDF (reference sequence). This CDR3 is 16 amino acids long. The ends lost 0 bases at V and 4 bases at J; junction bases unmatched: 3. CDR3 sequence: CATSRDSGRSYNEQFF. The DNA for the CDR3 is TGTGCCACCAGCAGAGATAGCGGGAGGAGTTACAATGAGCAGTTCTTC.

The CDR3 DNA reads as TGTGCCAGCAGTTTCCGCGCGGCAAATACCGAGCAGTACTTC. It translates to CASSFRAANTEQYF. The chain is built from TRBV27 and TRBJ2-7; no definite D call. This CDR3 has 14 amino acids. Trimming removed 3 bases at V and 6 bases at J, with 15 bases between. Germline CDR1 is MNHEY and CDR2 is SMNVEV (reference sequence).

This clone was counted once. CDR3: CASSLLAGVDNEQFF. The CDR3 DNA follows: TGTGCCAGCAGCTTATTAGCGGGAGTAGACAATGAGCAGTTCTTC. V and J are TRBV7-2 and TRBJ2-1; 9 nucleotides align to TRBD2. Germline lookup yields CDR1 SGHTA and CDR2 FQGNSA. With 2 bases clipped from V and 5 bases from J, the junction kept 4 bases outside the gene matches. This CDR3 comprises 15 residues.

The chain is built from TRBV9 and TRBJ1-4; weak D call: TRBD1 (5 bases). Germline CDR1 SGDLS, CDR2 YYNGEE. V was cut by 4 bases and J by 2 bases, with 9 bases left in between. The CDR3 extends over 14 amino acids. This CDR3 is CASSFGGTNEKLFF. CDR3 DNA: TGTGCCAGCAGCTTCGGGGGGACTAATGAAAAACTGTTTTTT.

This rearrangement joins TRBV19 to TRBJ2-2, with 9 bases lining up with TRBD2. Germline CDR1 and CDR2: LNHDA and SQIVND (reference sequence). The CDR3 spans 15 residues. Trimming took 2 bases from V and 5 from J; bases not matched to a gene: 3. In DNA form, the CDR3 reads TGTGCCAGTAGTATACTAGCGGGAACGACCGGGGAGCTGTTTTTT. The encoded protein is CASSILAGTTGELFF.

The chain employs TRBV27 and TRBJ2-2, with TRBD2 as a possible D gene (5 bases). There are 13 residues in the CDR3. The germline V gene encodes CDR1 MNHEY and CDR2 SMNVEV (reference sequence). V gave up 6 bases and J gave up 5 bases, with 10 bases separating them. The CDR3 here is CASSPTRTGELFF. The CDR3 DNA is TGTGCCAGCAGCCCAACTAGAACCGGGGAGCTGTTTTTT.

J is TRBJ2-7 and V is TRBV27; the D is unclear. V lost 8 bases to trimming and J lost 1 base, with 18 bases between them. Per the germline V gene, CDR1 is MNHEY and CDR2 is SMNVEV (reference sequence). The CDR3 has 15 residues. CDR3 residues: CASAPSGFRSYEQYF. CDR3 DNA: TGTGCCAGCGCACCCTCCGGGTTCAGGTCCTACGAGCAGTACTTC.

The chain combines TRBV28 with TRBJ2-1; D remains unclear. Germline CDR1 is MDHEN and CDR2 is SYDVKM. V gave up 7 bases and J gave up 4 bases, with 17 bases separating them. The CDR3 has 15 amino acids. CDR3 DNA sequence: TGTGCCAGCAAGGTTAGGACGGTGGCGTACAATGAGCAGTTCTTC. Protein product: CASKVRTVAYNEQFF.

CDR3 DNA: TGTGCCAGCAGTTTATCCCCGGACAGCGAGCAGTTCTTC. Translated: CASSLSPDSEQFF. This sequence joins TRBV27 and TRBJ2-1; D possibly corresponds to TRBD1 (6 bases). Germline V gives CDR1 MNHEY, CDR2 SMNVEV (reference sequence). The CDR3 has 13 amino acids. V was cut by 0 bases and J by 10 bases, with 10 bases left in between.

The J gene is TRBJ2-5, the V gene TRBV5-6; 8 bases agree with TRBD2. The CDR3 loop spans 14 amino acids. V lost 2 bases and J lost 5; bases outside the gene matches: 5. CDR1 and CDR2 from the germline V gene are SGHDT and YYEEEE. CDR3 coding DNA: TGTGCCAGCAGCTTAGCGGGAGCCTTGGAGACCCAGTACTTC. Translation gives CASSLAGALETQYF.